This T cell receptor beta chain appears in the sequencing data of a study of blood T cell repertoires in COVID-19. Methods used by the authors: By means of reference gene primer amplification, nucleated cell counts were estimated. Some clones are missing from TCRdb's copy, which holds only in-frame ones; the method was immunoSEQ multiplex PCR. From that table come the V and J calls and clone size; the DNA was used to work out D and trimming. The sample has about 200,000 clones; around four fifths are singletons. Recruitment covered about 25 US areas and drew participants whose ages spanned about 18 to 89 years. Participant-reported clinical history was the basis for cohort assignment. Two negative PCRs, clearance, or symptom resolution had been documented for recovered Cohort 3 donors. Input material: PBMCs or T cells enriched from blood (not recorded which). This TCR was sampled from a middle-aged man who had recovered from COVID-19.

CDR3 amino acids: CASSSPPGQGTDTQYF. DNA of the CDR3: TGTGCCAGCAGCTCCCCCCCGGGACAGGGCACAGATACGCAGTATTTT. The chain links TRBV11-1 to TRBJ2-3, with 8 bases matching TRBD1. The CDR3 runs 16 residues. Germline V gives CDR1 SGHAT, CDR2 FQDESV (reference sequence). The J segment lost 1 base and the V segment lost 4 bases, leaving 7 bases of the junction unmatched.